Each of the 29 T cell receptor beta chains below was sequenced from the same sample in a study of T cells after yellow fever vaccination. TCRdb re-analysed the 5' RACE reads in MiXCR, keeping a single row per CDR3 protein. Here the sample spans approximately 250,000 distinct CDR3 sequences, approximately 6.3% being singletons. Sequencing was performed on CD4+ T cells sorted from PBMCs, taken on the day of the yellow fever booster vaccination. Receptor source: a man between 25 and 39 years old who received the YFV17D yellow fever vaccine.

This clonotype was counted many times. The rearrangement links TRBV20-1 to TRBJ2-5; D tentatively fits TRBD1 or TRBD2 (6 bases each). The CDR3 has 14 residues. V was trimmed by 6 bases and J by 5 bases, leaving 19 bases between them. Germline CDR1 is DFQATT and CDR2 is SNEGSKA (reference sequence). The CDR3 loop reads CSASDLRGQETQYF. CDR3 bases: TGCAGTGCCTCCGACCTCCGGGGGCAGGAGACCCAGTACTTC.

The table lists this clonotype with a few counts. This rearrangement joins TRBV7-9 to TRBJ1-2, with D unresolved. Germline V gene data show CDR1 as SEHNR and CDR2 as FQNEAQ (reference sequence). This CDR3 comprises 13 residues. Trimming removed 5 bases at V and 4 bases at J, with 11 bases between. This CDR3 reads CASSRPGVYGYTF. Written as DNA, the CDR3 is TGTGCCAGCAGCCGCCCCGGGGTCTATGGCTACACCTTC.

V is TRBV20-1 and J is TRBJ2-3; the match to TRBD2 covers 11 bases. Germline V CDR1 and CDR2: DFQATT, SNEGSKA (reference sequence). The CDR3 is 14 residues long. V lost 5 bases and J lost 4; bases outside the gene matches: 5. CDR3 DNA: TGCAGTGCTCTAGCGGGAGGAAGGGCAGATACGCAGTATTTT. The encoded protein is CSALAGGRADTQYF.

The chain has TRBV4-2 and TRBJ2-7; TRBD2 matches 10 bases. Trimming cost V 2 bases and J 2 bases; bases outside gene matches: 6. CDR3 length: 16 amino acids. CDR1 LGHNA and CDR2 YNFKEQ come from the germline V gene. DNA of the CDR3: TGTGCCAGCAGCCAAACTAGCGGGGCGTCCACCTACGAGCAGTACTTC. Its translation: CASSQTSGASTYEQYF.

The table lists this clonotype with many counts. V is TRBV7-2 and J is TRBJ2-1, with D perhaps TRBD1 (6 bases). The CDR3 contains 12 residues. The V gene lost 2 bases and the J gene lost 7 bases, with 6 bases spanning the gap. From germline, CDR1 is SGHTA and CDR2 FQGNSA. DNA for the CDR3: TGTGCCAGCAGCTTAACAGGGAATGAGCAGTTCTTC. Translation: CASSLTGNEQFF. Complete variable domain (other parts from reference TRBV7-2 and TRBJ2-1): GAGVSQSPSNKVTEKGKDVELRCDPISGHTALYWYRQSLGQGLEFLIYFQGNSAPDKSGLPSDRFSAERTGGSVSTLTIQRTQQEDSAVYLCASSLTGNEQFFGPGTRLTVL.

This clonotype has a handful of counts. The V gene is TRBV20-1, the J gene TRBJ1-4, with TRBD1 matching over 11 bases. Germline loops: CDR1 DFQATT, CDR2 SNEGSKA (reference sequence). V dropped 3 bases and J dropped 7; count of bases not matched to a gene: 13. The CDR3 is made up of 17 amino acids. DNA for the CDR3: TGCAGTGCTAGTGGTACGGACAGGGGGCCCGAAGGTGAAAAACTGTTTTTT. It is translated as CSASGTDRGPEGEKLFF.

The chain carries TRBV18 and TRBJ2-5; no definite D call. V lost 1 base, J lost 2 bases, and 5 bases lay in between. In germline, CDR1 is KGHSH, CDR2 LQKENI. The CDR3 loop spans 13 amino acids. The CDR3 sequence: CASSPRMQETQYF. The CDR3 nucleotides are TGTGCCAGCTCACCACGGATGCAAGAGACCCAGTACTTC.

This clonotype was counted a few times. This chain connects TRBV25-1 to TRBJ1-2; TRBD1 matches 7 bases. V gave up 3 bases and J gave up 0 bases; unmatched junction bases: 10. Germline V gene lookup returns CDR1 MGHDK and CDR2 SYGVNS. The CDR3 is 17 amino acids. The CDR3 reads CASSDSLPGTANYGYTF. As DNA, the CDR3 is TGTGCCAGCAGTGATTCATTACCCGGGACAGCTAACTATGGCTACACCTTC.

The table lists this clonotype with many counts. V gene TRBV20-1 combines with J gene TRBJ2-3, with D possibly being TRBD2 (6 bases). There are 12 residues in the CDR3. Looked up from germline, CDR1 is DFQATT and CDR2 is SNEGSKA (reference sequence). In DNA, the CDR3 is TGCAGCAGGCGGGATAGCACAGATACGCAGTATTTT. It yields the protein CSRRDSTDTQYF.

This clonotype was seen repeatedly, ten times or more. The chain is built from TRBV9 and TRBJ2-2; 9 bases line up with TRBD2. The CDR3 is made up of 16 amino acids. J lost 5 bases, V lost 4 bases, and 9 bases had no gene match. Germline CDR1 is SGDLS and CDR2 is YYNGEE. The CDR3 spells CASSLRGLAGTGELFF. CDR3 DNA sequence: TGTGCCAGCAGCCTCCGAGGGCTAGCGGGAACCGGGGAGCTGTTTTTT. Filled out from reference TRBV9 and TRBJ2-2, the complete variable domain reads DSGVTQTPKHLITATGQRVTLRCSPRSGDLSVYWYQQSLDQGLQFLIQYYNGEERAKGNILERFSAQQFPDLHSELNLSSLELGDSALYFCASSLRGLAGTGELFFGEGSRLTVL.

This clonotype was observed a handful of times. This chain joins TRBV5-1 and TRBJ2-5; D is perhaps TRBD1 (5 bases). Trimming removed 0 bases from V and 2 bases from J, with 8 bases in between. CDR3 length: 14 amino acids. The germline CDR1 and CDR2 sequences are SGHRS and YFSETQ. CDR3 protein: CASSLGQQQETQYF. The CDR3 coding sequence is TGCGCCAGCAGCTTGGGACAGCAGCAAGAGACCCAGTACTTC.

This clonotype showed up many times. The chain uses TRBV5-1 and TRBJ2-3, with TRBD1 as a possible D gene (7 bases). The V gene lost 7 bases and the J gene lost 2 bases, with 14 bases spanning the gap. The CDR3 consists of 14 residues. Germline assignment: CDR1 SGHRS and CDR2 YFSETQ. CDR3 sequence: CASHRRGDTDTQYF. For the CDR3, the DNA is TGCGCCAGCCACCGCAGGGGGGACACAGATACGCAGTATTTT.

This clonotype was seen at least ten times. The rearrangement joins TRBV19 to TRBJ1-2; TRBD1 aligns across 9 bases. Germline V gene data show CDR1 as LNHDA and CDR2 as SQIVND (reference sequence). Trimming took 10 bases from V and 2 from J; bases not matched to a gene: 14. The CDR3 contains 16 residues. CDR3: CATRGTGTSTNYGYTF. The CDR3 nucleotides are TGTGCCACCCGTGGGACAGGGACCTCGACCAACTATGGCTACACCTTC.

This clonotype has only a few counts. The CDR3 nucleotides are TGCAGTGCTAGAGATCTCACTAGCGGGTTTTACAATGAGCAGTTCTTC. It specifies CSARDLTSGFYNEQFF. The chain has TRBV20-1 and TRBJ2-1; 9 nucleotides match TRBD2. The CDR3 sequence is 16 residues long. Germline V CDR1 and CDR2: DFQATT, SNEGSKA (reference sequence). The V and J ends lost 0 bases and 4 bases, in that order; junction bases with no gene match: 7.

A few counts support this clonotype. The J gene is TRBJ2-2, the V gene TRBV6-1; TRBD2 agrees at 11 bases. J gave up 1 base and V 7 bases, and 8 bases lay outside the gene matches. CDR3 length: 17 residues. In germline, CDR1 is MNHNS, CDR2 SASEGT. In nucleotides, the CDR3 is TGTGCCAGCACCTTAAGGACTAGCGGGCTGAACACCGGGGAGCTGTTTTTT. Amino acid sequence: CASTLRTSGLNTGELFF.

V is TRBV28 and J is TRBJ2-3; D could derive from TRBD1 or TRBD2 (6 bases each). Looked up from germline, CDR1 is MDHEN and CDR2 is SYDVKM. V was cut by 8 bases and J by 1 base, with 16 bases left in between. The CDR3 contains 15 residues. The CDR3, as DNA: TGTGCCAGCCGCAAGGGGGGCGGTGGCACAGATACGCAGTATTTT. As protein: CASRKGGGGTDTQYF. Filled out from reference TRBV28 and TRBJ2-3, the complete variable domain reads DVKVTQSSRYLVKRTGEKVFLECVQDMDHENMFWYRQDPGLGLRLIYFSYDVKMKEKGDIPEGYSVSREKKERFSLILESASTNQTSMYLCASRKGGGGTDTQYFGPGTRLTVL.

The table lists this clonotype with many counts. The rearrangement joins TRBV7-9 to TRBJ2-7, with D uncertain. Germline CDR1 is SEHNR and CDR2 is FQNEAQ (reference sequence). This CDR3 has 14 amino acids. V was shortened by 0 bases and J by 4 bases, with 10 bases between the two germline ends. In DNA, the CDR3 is TGTGCCAGCAGCTTAGCAGGAGCAGATTACGAGCAGTACTTC. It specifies CASSLAGADYEQYF.

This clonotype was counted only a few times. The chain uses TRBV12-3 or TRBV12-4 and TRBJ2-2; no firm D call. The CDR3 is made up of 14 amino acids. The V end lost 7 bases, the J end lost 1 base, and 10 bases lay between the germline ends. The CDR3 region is CASIGNLNTGELFF. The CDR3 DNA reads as TGTGCCAGCATTGGAAACTTGAACACCGGGGAGCTGTTTTTT.

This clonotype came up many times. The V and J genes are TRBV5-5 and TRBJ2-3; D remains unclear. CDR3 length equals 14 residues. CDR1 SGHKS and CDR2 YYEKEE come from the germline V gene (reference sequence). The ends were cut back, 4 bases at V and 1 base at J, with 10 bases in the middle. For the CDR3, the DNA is TGTGCCAGCAGCCTAGATCTGGGCACAGATACGCAGTATTTT. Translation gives CASSLDLGTDTQYF.

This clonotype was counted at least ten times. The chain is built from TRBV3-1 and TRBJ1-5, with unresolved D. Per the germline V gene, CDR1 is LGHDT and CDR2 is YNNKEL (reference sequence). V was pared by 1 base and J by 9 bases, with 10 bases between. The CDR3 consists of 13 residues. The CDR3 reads CASSQGDFRPQHF. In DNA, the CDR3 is TGTGCCAGCAGCCAAGGGGATTTTCGGCCCCAGCATTTT.

In DNA, the CDR3 is TGCAGTGCTATAGACCCCCGCGGGCGGGCCAAAAACATTCAGTACTTC. The encoded protein is CSAIDPRGRAKNIQYF. The rearrangement links TRBV20-1 to TRBJ2-4; the D gene is possibly TRBD2 (5 bases). CDR3 length equals 16 residues. Germline loops: CDR1 DFQATT, CDR2 SNEGSKA (reference sequence). V lost 4 bases and J lost 1, with 17 bases in between.

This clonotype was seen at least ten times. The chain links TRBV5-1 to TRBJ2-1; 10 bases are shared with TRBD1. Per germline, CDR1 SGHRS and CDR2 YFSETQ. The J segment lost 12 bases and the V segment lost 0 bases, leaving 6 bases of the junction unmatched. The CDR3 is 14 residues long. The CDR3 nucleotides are TGCGCCAGCAGCTTGGTGCGACAGGGGGCAAGGCAGTTCTTC. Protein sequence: CASSLVRQGARQFF. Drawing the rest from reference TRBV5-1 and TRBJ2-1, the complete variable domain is KAGVTQTPRYLIKTRGQQVTLSCSPISGHRSVSWYQQTPGQGLQFLFEYFSETQRNKGNFPGRFSGRQFSNSRSEMNVSTLELGDSALYLCASSLVRQGARQFFGPGTRLTVL.

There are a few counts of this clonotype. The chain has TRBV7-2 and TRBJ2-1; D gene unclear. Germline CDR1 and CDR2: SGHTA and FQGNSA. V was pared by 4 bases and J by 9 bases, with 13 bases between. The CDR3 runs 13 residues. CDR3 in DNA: TGTGCCAGCAGCTCCCAGCCTTCCCGTGAGCAGTTCTTC. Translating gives CASSSQPSREQFF. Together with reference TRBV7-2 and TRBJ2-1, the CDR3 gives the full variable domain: GAGVSQSPSNKVTEKGKDVELRCDPISGHTALYWYRQSLGQGLEFLIYFQGNSAPDKSGLPSDRFSAERTGGSVSTLTIQRTQQEDSAVYLCASSSQPSREQFFGPGTRLTVL.

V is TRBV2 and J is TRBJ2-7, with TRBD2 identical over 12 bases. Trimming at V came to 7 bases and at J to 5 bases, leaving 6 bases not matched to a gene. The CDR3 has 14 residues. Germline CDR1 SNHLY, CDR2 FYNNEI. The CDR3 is CASTTSGRLNEQYF. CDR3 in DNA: TGTGCCAGCACTACTAGCGGGAGGTTGAACGAGCAGTACTTC.

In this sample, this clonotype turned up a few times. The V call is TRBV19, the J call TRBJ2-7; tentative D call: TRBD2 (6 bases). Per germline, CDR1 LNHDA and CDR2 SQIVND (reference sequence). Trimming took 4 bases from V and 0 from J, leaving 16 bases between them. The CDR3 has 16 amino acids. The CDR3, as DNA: TGTGCCAGTAGTAAAGGGGATAGCGGAAGCTCCTACGAGCAGTACTTC. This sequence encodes CASSKGDSGSSYEQYF. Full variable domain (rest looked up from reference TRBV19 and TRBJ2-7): DGGITQSPKYLFRKEGQNVTLSCEQNLNHDAMYWYRQDPGQGLRLIYYSQIVNDFQKGDIAEGYSVSREKKESFPLTVTSAQKNPTAFYLCASSKGDSGSSYEQYFGPGTRLTVT.

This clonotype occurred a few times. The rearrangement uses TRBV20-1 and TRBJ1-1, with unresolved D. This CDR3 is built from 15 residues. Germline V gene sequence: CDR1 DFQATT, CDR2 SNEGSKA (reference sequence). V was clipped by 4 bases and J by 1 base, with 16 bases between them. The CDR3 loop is CSATSSGLPNTEAFF. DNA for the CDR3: TGCAGTGCTACCTCCTCCGGACTCCCGAACACTGAAGCTTTCTTT.

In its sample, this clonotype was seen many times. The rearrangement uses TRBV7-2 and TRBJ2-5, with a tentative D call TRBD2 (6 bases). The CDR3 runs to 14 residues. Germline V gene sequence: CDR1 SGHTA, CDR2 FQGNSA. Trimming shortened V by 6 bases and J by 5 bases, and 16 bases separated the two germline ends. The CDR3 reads CASSPNRRGETQYF. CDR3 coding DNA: TGTGCCAGCAGTCCAAACAGGAGGGGTGAGACCCAGTACTTC.

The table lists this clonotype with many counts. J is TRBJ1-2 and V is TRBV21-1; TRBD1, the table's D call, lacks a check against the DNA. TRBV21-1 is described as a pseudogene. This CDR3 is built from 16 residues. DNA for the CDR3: TGTGCCAGCAGCAATCACAGGTGGCAGGATAGCTATGGCTACACCTTC. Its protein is CASSNHRWQDSYGYTF.

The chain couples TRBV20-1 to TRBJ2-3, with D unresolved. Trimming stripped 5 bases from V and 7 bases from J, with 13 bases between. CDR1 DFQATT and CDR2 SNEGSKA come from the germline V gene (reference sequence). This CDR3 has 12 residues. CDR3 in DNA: TGCAGTGCTGTCTCCCCTCCCTATACGCAGTATTTT. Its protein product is CSAVSPPYTQYF.